The 3 T cell receptor beta chains reported below all come from one sample, sequenced in a study of shared clonotypes between healthy human individuals. Terminally differentiated effector memory CD45RA+ cells were excluded by CCR7 positive selection of CD45RO-negative cells. The assay was immunoSEQ multiplex PCR, and TCRdb's table has in-frame clones only and misses some. The profile shows around 2,000,000 clones, 85% to 95% of them singletons. Source material: naive CD8+ T cells sorted from blood. These receptors were collected from a man younger than 35 in good health.

The chain is built from TRBV4-1 and TRBJ2-1; 7 positions match TRBD1. The CDR3 covers 17 residues. Trimming at V came to 4 bases and at J to 0 bases, leaving 9 bases not matched to a gene. The germline gives CDR1 MGHRA, CDR2 YSYEKL. The CDR3 is CASSLTDGDSSYNEQFF. In nucleotides, the CDR3 is TGCGCCAGCAGCCTAACCGACGGGGACAGCTCCTACAATGAGCAGTTCTTC.

This rearrangement joins TRBV13 to TRBJ2-7, with D possibly matching TRBD2 (5 bases). The CDR3 contains 13 residues. Trimming stripped 0 bases from V and 6 bases from J, with 9 bases between. Germline-derived CDR1 and CDR2 are PRHDT and FYEKMQ (reference sequence). Here the CDR3 reads CASSLGRAIEQYF. The CDR3 DNA follows: TGTGCCAGCAGCTTAGGGAGGGCAATCGAGCAGTACTTC. The whole variable domain, filled in from reference TRBV13 and TRBJ2-7, reads AAGVIQSPRHLIKEKRETATLKCYPIPRHDTVYWYQQGPGQDPQFLISFYEKMQSDKGSIPDRFSAQQFSDYHSELNMSSLELGDSALYFCASSLGRAIEQYFGPGTRLTVT.

This chain links TRBV6-1 with TRBJ2-7; D is possibly TRBD2 (5 bases). The ends were cut back, 8 bases at V and 2 bases at J, with 13 bases in the middle. Germline V lookup: CDR1 MNHNS, CDR2 SASEGT. This CDR3 comprises 13 residues. The CDR3 is CASGGGGAYEQYF. The CDR3 DNA reads TGTGCCAGCGGAGGCGGAGGTGCCTACGAGCAGTACTTC.